A selection of T cell receptor beta chains follows, all from one sample in a study of post-analysis software for immune sequencing data. TCRdb recomputed calls from the PCR reads with MiXCR, one row per CDR3 protein. The table has 450,000 or so distinct CDR3 sequences, over 35% seen once; the top ten hold about 12%. The source material was blood. The receptors originated from a girl under 18 with multiple sclerosis. Each CDR3 is given with its conserved first and last residue. The order of the fields is J gene, V gene, D gene, clone size, CDR3 protein, CDR3 DNA. The D gene is left open where the match is weak. Expanded clones get a size class; other rows say once, few or many, or leave the size out.

TRBJ2-6	TRBV5-1	-	-	CASSLGGPPSGANVLTF	TGCGCCAGCAGCTTGGGGGGCCCCCCCTCTGGGGCCAACGTCCTGACTTTC
TRBJ2-3	TRBV28	TRBD2	-	CASSSGTISTDTQYF	TGTGCCAGCAGTTCCGGGACTATCAGCACAGATACGCAGTATTTT
TRBJ2-6	TRBV20-1	-	-	CSARVSGANVLTF	TGCAGTGCTAGAGTCTCTGGGGCCAACGTCCTGACTTTC
TRBJ2-7	TRBV28	-	-	CASSSAGTPNYEQYF	TGTGCCAGCAGTTCTGCCGGGACACCCAACTACGAGCAGTACTTC
TRBJ2-7	TRBV20-1	TRBD1	-	CSAVPRQGSYEQYF	TGCAGTGCTGTACCGAGACAGGGCTCCTACGAGCAGTACTTC
TRBJ2-7	TRBV29-1	TRBD2	-	CSVEEKRSSGVRGGRYEQYF	TGCAGCGTTGAGGAGAAAAGGTCTAGCGGGGTAAGGGGTGGGAGATACGAGCAGTACTTC
TRBJ1-1	TRBV5-6	-	-	CASSLDRWNTEAFF	TGTGCCAGCAGCTTGGACAGGTGGAACACTGAAGCTTTCTTT
TRBJ2-7	TRBV29-1	-	-	CSVEGMVGADEQYF	TGCAGCGTTGAAGGGATGGTAGGGGCGGACGAGCAGTACTTC
TRBJ2-1	TRBV28	TRBD2	-	CASSTSGISYNEQFF	TGTGCCAGCAGTACTAGCGGGATCTCCTACAATGAGCAGTTCTTC
TRBJ2-5	TRBV5-4	-	-	CASSLGTKQETQYF	TGTGCCAGCAGCTTGGGAACCAAACAAGAGACCCAGTACTTC
TRBJ2-7	TRBV10-3	TRBD1	-	CAISESPGGSYEQYF	TGTGCCATCAGTGAGTCGCCAGGGGGTAGCTACGAGCAGTACTTC
TRBJ2-1	TRBV28	-	-	CASSSGGTGYNEQFF	TGTGCCAGCAGCAGCGGCGGGACTGGTTACAATGAGCAGTTCTTC
TRBJ2-5	TRBV20-1	TRBD1	-	CSAPGQVQETQYF	TGCAGTGCGCCGGGACAGGTCCAAGAGACCCAGTACTTC
TRBJ2-1	TRBV10-3	TRBD1	-	CAISGGQGDGDEQFF	TGTGCCATCAGCGGTGGACAGGGGGATGGCGATGAGCAGTTCTTC
TRBJ1-1	TRBV7-9	TRBD1	many	CASSSHDIQGVRAEAFF	TGTGCCAGCAGCTCCCACGACATACAGGGGGTGAGGGCTGAAGCTTTCTTT
TRBJ2-1	TRBV6-1	TRBD2	few	CASSGPILAGGRYNEQFF	TGTGCCAGCAGTGGCCCCATCCTAGCGGGAGGGCGCTACAATGAGCAGTTCTTC
TRBJ2-7	TRBV5-6	-	-	CASSLSFLTVRFNEQYF	TGTGCCAGCAGCTTAAGTTTCTTAACAGTACGGTTCAACGAGCAGTACTTC
TRBJ2-3	TRBV12-3/TRBV12-4	-	-	CASGLTTDTQYF	TGTGCCAGCGGTTTAACGACAGATACACAGTATTTT
TRBJ2-5	TRBV6-5	-	few	CASRRVGGTEQETQYF	TGTGCCAGCAGAAGAGTAGGCGGGACAGAACAAGAGACCCAGTACTTC
TRBJ1-2	TRBV12-3/TRBV12-4	-	-	CASSFRQYGYTF	TGTGCCAGCAGTTTCCGGCAGTATGGCTACACCTTC
TRBJ2-7	TRBV5-1	-	-	CASSLSPDKRNYEQYF	TGCGCCAGCAGCTTATCCCCGGACAAGCGGAACTACGAGCAGTACTTC
TRBJ2-7	TRBV28	-	few	CASNGGKTYEQYF	TGTGCCAGCAATGGGGGAAAGACCTACGAGCAGTACTTC
TRBJ1-2	TRBV7-2	-	-	CASTSKPRDNRDYGYTF	TGTGCCAGCACTTCAAAGCCAAGGGACAATAGGGACTATGGCTACACCTTC
TRBJ1-2	TRBV12-3/TRBV12-4	-	few	CASSLRAIYGYTF	TGTGCCAGCAGTTTACGAGCCATCTATGGCTACACCTTC
TRBJ1-5	TRBV4-1	-	-	CASSLDGNSNQPQHF	TGCGCCAGCAGCCTAGACGGAAATAGCAATCAGCCCCAGCATTTT
TRBJ2-1	TRBV12-3/TRBV12-4	-	-	CASSLFGSSYEQFF	TGTGCCAGCAGTTTATTCGGGAGCTCCTACGAGCAGTTCTTC
TRBJ2-5	TRBV5-1	TRBD1	-	CASSLEGRGIQETQYF	TGCGCCAGCAGCTTGGAGGGCAGGGGGATCCAAGAGACCCAGTACTTC
TRBJ2-1	TRBV14	TRBD2	-	CASSQDLTSGYNEQFF	TGTGCCAGCAGCCAAGATTTGACTAGCGGTTACAATGAGCAGTTCTTC
TRBJ2-3	TRBV15	TRBD2	few	CATSISGGTDTQYF	TGTGCCACCAGTATCAGCGGGGGGACAGATACGCAGTATTTT